The 20 T cell receptor beta chains below were found in one sample sequenced in a study of blood T cell repertoires in COVID-19. The method was immunoSEQ multiplex PCR; TCRdb's version includes in-frame clones alone and lacks a portion of them. The table includes about 150,000 clones, 60% to 80% detected once. Sequenced: peripheral blood. These receptors were collected from a man aged 60 to 75 who had recovered from COVID-19.

The CDR3, as DNA: TGTGCCAGCAGCCAAGACGACAGAGGACAGGGGGCCGAAGAGCAGTTCTTC. Protein: CASSQDDRGQGAEEQFF. The chain is built from TRBV4-2 and TRBJ2-1, with 11 bases fitting TRBD1. CDR3 length equals 17 residues. The junction had 11 bases not matched to a gene; V was cut back by 0 bases and J by 10 bases. Germline lookup yields CDR1 LGHNA and CDR2 YNFKEQ.

The J gene is TRBJ1-1, the V gene TRBV12-5; D not certain. The CDR3 is made up of 13 amino acids. From germline, CDR1 is LGHNT and CDR2 FRNRAP. Trimming left V 7 bases short and J 3 bases short, with 12 bases between. The CDR3 is CASASISDTEAFF. Written as DNA, the CDR3 is TGTGCTAGTGCCTCCATATCGGACACTGAAGCTTTCTTT.

This chain joins TRBV5-4 and TRBJ2-7, with 10 bases fitting TRBD2. V trimming: 0 bases; J trimming: 7 bases; junction bases outside the gene matches: 10. Germline V gene lookup returns CDR1 SGHNT and CDR2 YYREEE (reference sequence). This CDR3 spans 16 amino acids. CDR3 region: CASSLDPLAGVWEQYF. For the CDR3, the DNA is TGTGCCAGCAGCTTGGACCCGCTAGCGGGAGTCTGGGAGCAGTACTTC.

In nucleotides, the CDR3 is TGTGCCAGCAGTAGGGACAGCTCCTACAATGAGCAGTTCTTC. It specifies CASSRDSSYNEQFF. The rearrangement links TRBV2 to TRBJ2-1, with 7 bases matching TRBD1. The germline CDR1 and CDR2 sequences are SNHLY and FYNNEI. V lost 5 bases to trimming and J lost 0 bases; unmatched junction nucleotides: 1. CDR3 length equals 14 residues.

This chain connects TRBV7-3 to TRBJ2-5; 7 nucleotides line up with TRBD2. Germline V lookup: CDR1 SGHTA, CDR2 FQGTGA. The CDR3 loop spans 13 amino acids. Trimming cost V 4 bases and J 5 bases; bases outside gene matches: 4. In DNA, the CDR3 is TGTGCCAGCAGCTGGGGGGGTACGGAGACCCAGTACTTC. It translates to CASSWGGTETQYF.

The chain couples TRBV28 to TRBJ2-7; no firm D call. This CDR3 region has 14 residues. V lost 1 base and J 0 bases, leaving 7 bases between the germline ends. Germline CDR1 MDHEN, CDR2 SYDVKM. As DNA, the CDR3 is TGTGCCAGCAGTTTATATACTCGCTCCTACGAGCAGTACTTC. It encodes CASSLYTRSYEQYF. The full variable domain, its missing parts supplied by reference TRBV28 and TRBJ2-7, is DVKVTQSSRYLVKRTGEKVFLECVQDMDHENMFWYRQDPGLGLRLIYFSYDVKMKEKGDIPEGYSVSREKKERFSLILESASTNQTSMYLCASSLYTRSYEQYFGPGTRLTVT.

The chain uses TRBV9 and TRBJ2-1; 7 bases fit TRBD2. The CDR3 loop spans 15 amino acids. Germline V gives CDR1 SGDLS, CDR2 YYNGEE. With 4 bases clipped from V and 9 bases from J, the junction kept 13 bases outside the gene matches. DNA of the CDR3: TGTGCCAGCAGCTTGCGGGCTAGCGGAGTCACTGAGCAGTTCTTC. This codes for CASSLRASGVTEQFF.

V gene TRBV30 combines with J gene TRBJ1-3, with 7 positions matching TRBD1. J lost 2 bases, V lost 6 bases, and 7 bases had no gene match. CDR3 length equals 14 residues. Germline V lookup: CDR1 GTSNPN, CDR2 SVGIG (reference sequence). Written as DNA, the CDR3 is TGTGCCTGCTTACCAGGGGGAACTGGAAACACCATATATTTT. This gives the protein CACLPGGTGNTIYF.

V is TRBV3-1 (or the pseudogene TRBV3-2) and J is TRBJ2-4, with a weak D call TRBD1 (7 bases). V lost 1 base and J 7 bases, leaving 11 bases between the germline ends. CDR1 LGHDT and CDR2 YNNKEL come from the germline V gene (reference sequence). The CDR3 loop spans 14 amino acids. The CDR3, as DNA: TGTGCCAGCAGCCAAGTGGCAGGGGGGAACATTCAGTACTTC. Its translation is CASSQVAGGNIQYF.

The chain employs TRBV5-6 and TRBJ1-2; D is perhaps TRBD1 (6 bases). V was shortened by 1 base and J by 8 bases, with 9 bases between the two germline ends. Germline-derived CDR1 and CDR2 are SGHDT and YYEEEE. The CDR3 has 12 amino acids. The CDR3: CASSLTGQGYTF. The CDR3 bases are TGTGCCAGCAGCTTGACAGGGCAAGGCTACACCTTC.

The chain combines TRBV10-3 with TRBJ2-2, with 9 bases that match TRBD2. The germline V gene encodes CDR1 ENHRY and CDR2 SYGVKD. The CDR3 spans 15 residues. The V and J ends lost 5 bases and 6 bases, in that order; junction bases with no gene match: 7. This CDR3 reads CAISSSGTSAGELFF. The DNA for the CDR3 is TGTGCCATCAGTTCTAGCGGGACGTCCGCCGGGGAGCTGTTTTTT.

This chain joins TRBV5-1 and TRBJ1-6; D gene ambiguous. CDR1 and CDR2 from the germline V gene are SGHRS and YFSETQ. The CDR3 spans 17 residues. Trimming cost V 4 bases and J 0 bases, with 14 bases left between them. DNA of the CDR3: TGCGCCAGCAGCCATGAAGATAGGAGCTCCTATAATTCACCCCTCCACTTT. Amino acids: CASSHEDRSSYNSPLHF.

Written as DNA, the CDR3 is TGTGCCTGGAGTGCCTACAGCACAGATACGCAGTATTTT. Protein: CAWSAYSTDTQYF. The rearrangement joins TRBV30 to TRBJ2-3; D remains unclear. Trimming stripped 1 base from V and 0 bases from J, with 5 bases between. The CDR3 is 13 residues long. From germline, CDR1 is GTSNPN and CDR2 SVGIG (reference sequence).

The CDR3 nucleotides are TGTGCCACCAGTGATTCCTCACTGCCCCAGCATTTT. Its translation is CATSDSSLPQHF. The chain joins TRBV24-1 to TRBJ1-5; unclear D gene. The CDR3 is 12 amino acids. The germline gives CDR1 KGHDR, CDR2 SFDVKD. The germline V and J ends were trimmed by 2 bases and 9 bases, with 7 bases remaining between them.

This chain joins TRBV18 and TRBJ1-4, with TRBD1 matching 9 bases. The ends lost 11 bases at V and 7 bases at J; junction bases unmatched: 5. The CDR3 is made up of 12 amino acids. The germline CDR1 and CDR2 sequences are KGHSH and LQKENI. CDR3 protein: CAAGQGGEKLFF. CDR3 coding DNA: TGTGCCGCGGGACAGGGAGGTGAAAAACTGTTTTTT. The entire variable domain, with the rest obtained from reference TRBV18 and TRBJ1-4, is as follows: NAGVMQNPRHLVRRRGQEARLRCSPMKGHSHVYWYRQLPEEGLKFMVYLQKENIIDESGMPKERFSAEFPKEGPSILRIQQVVRGDSAAYFCAAGQGGEKLFFGSGTQLSVL.

Turning to this clone: This specimen includes other DNA sequences encoding the same CDR3. The chain employs TRBV11-1 and TRBJ1-1, with a tentative D call TRBD1 (6 bases). V dropped 4 bases and J dropped 2 bases, with 8 bases sitting between them. Germline CDR1 reads SGHAT; CDR2 reads FQDESV (reference sequence). The CDR3 totals 13 residues. The CDR3: CASSSQGNTEAFF. For the CDR3, the DNA is TGTGCCAGCAGCTCACAGGGCAACACTGAAGCTTTCTTT.

The chain links TRBV13 to TRBJ2-3, with D possibly being TRBD2 (6 bases). This CDR3 comprises 14 residues. CDR1 and CDR2 (germline): PRHDT, FYEKMQ (reference sequence). V was cut by 4 bases and J by 4 bases, with 12 bases left in between. The DNA for the CDR3 is TGTGCCAGCAGCTCGGGGCTAGCGTCAGATACGCAGTATTTT. This encodes CASSSGLASDTQYF.

V usage is TRBV6-5 and J usage is TRBJ2-1; D gene ambiguous. CDR1 and CDR2 (germline): MNHEY, SVGAGI. CDR3 length: 15 amino acids. V gave up 7 bases and J gave up 1 base, with 14 bases separating them. The CDR3 region has the DNA TGTGCCAGCACCCCGACGCACTATTCCTACAATGAGCAGTTCTTC. Amino acids: CASTPTHYSYNEQFF.

The genes are TRBV4-1 and TRBJ1-2, with D possibly being TRBD1 (6 bases). V was clipped by 4 bases and J by 8 bases, with 14 bases between them. The CDR3 runs 13 residues. Germline loops: CDR1 MGHRA, CDR2 YSYEKL. CDR3 residues: CASSPRQEMGYTF. Here the CDR3 DNA reads TGCGCCAGCAGCCCGAGACAGGAAATGGGCTACACCTTC.

The J gene is TRBJ2-7, the V gene TRBV27, with 9 bases fitting TRBD2. In germline, CDR1 is MNHEY, CDR2 SMNVEV (reference sequence). This CDR3 spans 14 amino acids. The V gene end was trimmed by 4 bases and the J gene end by 3 bases; junction bases not matched to a gene: 4. CDR3 sequence (DNA): TGTGCCAGCAGTTCCCTAGCGGGGAACTACGAGCAGTACTTC. Protein: CASSSLAGNYEQYF.